This T cell receptor (beta chain) was sequenced during a study of radiation and T cells in renal cell carcinoma. Broader study findings: Compared with controls, irradiated tumors had more, larger dominant CDR3 motifs.

The treatment here: 15 Gy SBRT to primary tumor, nephrectomy 4 weeks later. Nephrectomy followed 15 Gy stereotactic body radiation by 4 weeks. This clone has just a few counts. Its antigen is unknown. The CDR3 is 14 amino acids. Per germline, CDR1 SGHRS and CDR2 YFSETQ. Losses at the gene ends were 4 bases for V and 8 bases for J; bases not matched to a gene: 7. Clones were read by immunoSEQ multiplex PCR, and TCRdb kept only the in-frame ones, dropping some. Of about 22,000 clones in the sample, about half are singletons; the top ten hold more than 15%. This specimen was tumor tissue, taken from a patient whose treatment included radiotherapy and nephrectomy. The sequence was collected from a woman aged 45-59 years with renal cell carcinoma. This sequence joins TRBV5-1 and TRBJ2-1, with 9 bases matching TRBD1. CDR3 residues: CASSIGTGLDEQFF. The CDR3 bases are TGCGCCAGCAGCATCGGGACAGGGCTCGATGAGCAGTTCTTC. Filled out from reference TRBV5-1 and TRBJ2-1, the complete variable domain reads KAGVTQTPRYLIKTRGQQVTLSCSPISGHRSVSWYQQTPGQGLQFLFEYFSETQRNKGNFPGRFSGRQFSNSRSEMNVSTLELGDSALYLCASSIGTGLDEQFFGPGTRLTVL.